This T cell receptor beta chain was found in a study of OX40 agonist ivuxolimab in advanced cancers. Study-wide context: Intravenous ivuxolimab at 0.01 to 10 mg/kg was given to patients every 2 weeks. Partial responses were recorded for three patients, including one with hepatocellular carcinoma and two with cutaneous melanoma. General study points: With doses of 0.1 to 3.0 mg/kg, CD4+ and CD8+ blood T cells had undergone clonal expansion by week 6. CD8+ T cells showed, on average, more clonal expansion than CD4+ cells.

The data were produced by immunoSEQ multiplex PCR, yet TCRdb's version contains in-frame clones alone and is incomplete. The sample yields about 58,000 clones, approximately 75% seen once. As regards this clone: Its antigen is unknown.

The specimen was CD4+ or CD8+ T cells sorted from blood, collected in a trial of the OX40 agonist ivuxolimab. The origin of this receptor is an adult with an advanced solid tumor such as melanoma, head and neck, liver or kidney cancer.

DNA of the CDR3: TGCGCCAGCAGCTTGTTTCAGGGGGGGAACGAGCAGTACTTC. Its protein product is CASSLFQGGNEQYF. This chain joins TRBV5-1 and TRBJ2-7; either TRBD1 or TRBD2 may supply D (7 bases each). Germline V gives CDR1 SGHRS, CDR2 YFSETQ. Trimming pared 1 base from V and 5 bases from J, leaving 13 bases between. The CDR3 extends over 14 amino acids.